The T cell receptor beta chain described here comes from a study of blood T cells in healthy people across ages. Study-wide results and caveats: Older age went with lower TCR beta diversity per million T cells, in a roughly linear way. Fewer expanded clones and more diversity marked long-lived versus aged donors.

The CDR3 has 13 amino acids. Germline V CDR1 and CDR2: DFQATT, SNEGSKA (reference sequence). PCR was performed a second time for roughly 7 to 12 cycles using a sample-barcoded 5' primer and a J-beta primer mix. TCRdb called the 5' RACE reads again in MiXCR, with one record for every CDR3 protein. The sample shows about 780,000 distinct CDR3 sequences, about a quarter of them seen only once. Regarding this clonotype: Its antigen remains unidentified.

A further study also used this sample, focusing on T cells of mothers and their children. That report notes: A few healthy Caucasian mothers and their six children were the donors.

The chain uses TRBV20-1 and TRBJ2-1, with 9 bases aligning to TRBD1. TRBJ2-7 matches the DNA end more closely, so the J call is doubtful. The origin of this receptor is a boy between 10 and 17 years old in good health. The sequenced sample was blood. The CDR3, as DNA: TGCAGTGCTAGAGATTTGGACAGGGGCGAGCAGTACTTC. Translation: CSARDLDRGEQYF.